The text below deals with one T cell receptor beta chain. These data are taken from a study of OX40 agonist ivuxolimab in advanced cancers. Study at large: Six ivuxolimab dose levels, 0.01 to 10 mg/kg, were given intravenously every 2 weeks.

The table came from immunoSEQ multiplex PCR; TCRdb's copy has only in-frame clones and leaves some out. Among tens of thousands of clones, 92% were seen once, and the ten largest hold roughly 0.45%. Trimming shortened V by 5 bases and J by 5 bases, and 13 bases separated the two germline ends. CDR3 length equals 14 residues. Germline V gene lookup returns CDR1 MNHNY and CDR2 SVGAGI (reference sequence). Material: CD4+ or CD8+ T cells sorted from blood, obtained in a trial of the OX40 agonist ivuxolimab. This receptor was identified in an adult with an advanced solid tumor such as melanoma, head and neck, liver or kidney cancer. The chain combines TRBV6-6 with TRBJ1-5; tentative D call: TRBD1 (5 bases). DNA for the CDR3: TGTGCCAGCAGTACCTCGACAGCGGATCAGCCCCAGCATTTT. This translates into CASSTSTADQPQHF.